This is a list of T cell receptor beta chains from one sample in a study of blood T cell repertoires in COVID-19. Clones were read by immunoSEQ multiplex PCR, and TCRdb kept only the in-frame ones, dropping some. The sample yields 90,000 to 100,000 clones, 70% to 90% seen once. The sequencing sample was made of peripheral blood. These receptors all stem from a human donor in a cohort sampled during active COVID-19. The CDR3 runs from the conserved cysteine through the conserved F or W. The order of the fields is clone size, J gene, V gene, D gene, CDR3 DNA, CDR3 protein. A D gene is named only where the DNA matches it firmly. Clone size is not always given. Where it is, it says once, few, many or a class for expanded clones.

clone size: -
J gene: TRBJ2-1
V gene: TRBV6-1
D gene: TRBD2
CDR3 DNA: TGTGCCAGCAGTTCACTAGCGGGGGGGCCAGAGGAGCAGTTCTTC
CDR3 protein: CASSSLAGGPEEQFF

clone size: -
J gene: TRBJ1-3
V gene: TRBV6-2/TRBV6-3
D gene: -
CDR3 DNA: TGTGCCAGCAGTTCCGAAACCCGGAGGTATGGAAACACCATATATTTT
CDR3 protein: CASSSETRRYGNTIYF

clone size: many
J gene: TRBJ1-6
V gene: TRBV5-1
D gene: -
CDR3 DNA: TGCGCCAGCAGTCCCCAAGACAGGCCTAATTCACCCCTCCACTTT
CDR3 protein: CASSPQDRPNSPLHF

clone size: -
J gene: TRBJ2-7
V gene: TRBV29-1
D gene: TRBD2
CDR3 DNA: TGCAGCGTTGATCTAGCGGGAGTTAGTGGCGAGCAGTACTTC
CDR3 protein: CSVDLAGVSGEQYF

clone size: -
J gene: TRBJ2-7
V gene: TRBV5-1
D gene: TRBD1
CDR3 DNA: TGCGCCAGCAGTGGGGACAGGGGGGCCTACGAGCAGTACTTC
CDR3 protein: CASSGDRGAYEQYF

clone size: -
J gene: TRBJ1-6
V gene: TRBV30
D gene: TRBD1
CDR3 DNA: TGTGCCTGCCGGACCGGGACAGCCTATAATTCACCCCTCCACTTT
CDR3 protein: CACRTGTAYNSPLHF

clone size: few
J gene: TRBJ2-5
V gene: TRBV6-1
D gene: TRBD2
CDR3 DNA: TGTGCCAGCAGTGACGGGGGGGGGAGGATTAGGGAGACCCAGTACTTC
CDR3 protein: CASSDGGGRIRETQYF

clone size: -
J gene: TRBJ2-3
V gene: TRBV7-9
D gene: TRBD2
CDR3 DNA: TGTGCCAGCAGCTTTAGCGGGATGAACACAGATACGCAGTATTTT
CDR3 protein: CASSFSGMNTDTQYF

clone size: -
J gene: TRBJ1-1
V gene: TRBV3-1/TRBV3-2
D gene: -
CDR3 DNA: TGTGCCAGCAGCCAAGGGCCTGCGAACACTGAAGCTTTCTTT
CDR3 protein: CASSQGPANTEAFF

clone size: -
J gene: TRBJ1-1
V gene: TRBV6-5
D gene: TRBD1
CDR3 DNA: TGTGCCAGCAGTCCCGGGACAGGGTTCAGGGCTTTCTTT
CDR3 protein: CASSPGTGFRAFF

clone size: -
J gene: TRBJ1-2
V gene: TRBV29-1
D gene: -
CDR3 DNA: TGCAGCGTTGAGCCGCGACAGGCATACTTCTATGGCTACACCTTC
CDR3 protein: CSVEPRQAYFYGYTF

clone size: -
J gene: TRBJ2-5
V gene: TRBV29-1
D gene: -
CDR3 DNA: TGCAGCGTTGAAGATCCAGGTCGGGAAGGGGGGACCCAGTACTTC
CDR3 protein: CSVEDPGREGGTQYF

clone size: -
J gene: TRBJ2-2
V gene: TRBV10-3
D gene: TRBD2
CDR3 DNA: TGTGCCATCAGTGAGTCGCTAGCGGGGCTTAACACCGGGGAGCTGTTTTTT
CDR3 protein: CAISESLAGLNTGELFF